The source of this T cell receptor (beta chain) is a study of blood T cell repertoires in COVID-19. Study at large: Acute and convalescent COVID-19 samples came from the United States, Italy and Spain. From T cells, B-cell-depleted T cells, or PBMCs came the material, which was cDNA or gDNA.

As handled by the study authors: Reference gene primer amplification in the assay estimated nucleated cell counts. Produced via immunoSEQ multiplex PCR; TCRdb's table is partial and in-frame only. V, J and clone size are those of that table, while D and trimming were read from the DNA. Among around 250,000 clones listed, less than 90% were seen once. V was pared by 5 bases and J by 4 bases, with 14 bases between. CDR1 and CDR2 from the germline V gene are MDHEN and SYDVKM. The CDR3 is made up of 14 amino acids. Sequenced sample: peripheral blood. The source is a man between 60 and 75 years old who had recovered from COVID-19. The chain uses TRBV28 and TRBJ1-1; D is unresolved. The CDR3 DNA is TGTGCCAGCAGTCCGGCCGGGTTTCGCACTGAAGCTTTCTTT. Residues: CASSPAGFRTEAFF.